Below are 9 T cell receptor beta chains sequenced from a single sample in a study of blood T cell repertoires in COVID-19. The assay was immunoSEQ multiplex PCR, and TCRdb's table has in-frame clones only and misses some. This sample has a few hundred thousand clones; about 88% occur once, and the top ten carry around 7.9%. The sequencing sample was made of PBMCs or T cells enriched from blood (not recorded which). These receptors came from a woman aged 60-75 years who had recovered from COVID-19.

As concerns this clone: A junction boundary mismatches the germline segment, possibly from a read error. V gene TRBV7-7 combines with J gene TRBJ2-2, with 14 nucleotides matching TRBD2. Germline CDR1 SSHAT, CDR2 FNYEAQ (reference sequence). The CDR3 runs to 18 residues. The CDR3 DNA reads as TGTGCTAGCAGCTCTTCGGGACTAGCGGGGGCGGGCACCGGGGAGCTGTTTTTT. It translates to CASSSSGLAGAGTGELFF.

The chain carries TRBV10-1 and TRBJ2-7, with D tentatively TRBD2 (6 bases). Germline V gene lookup returns CDR1 WNHNN and CDR2 SYGVQD (reference sequence). The CDR3 is 16 residues long. Trimming stripped 4 bases from V and 4 bases from J, with 20 bases between. CDR3 region: CASSGIRDSWRYEQYF. The CDR3 coding sequence is TGCGCCAGCAGTGGGATACGGGACTCGTGGAGGTACGAGCAGTACTTC.

V usage is TRBV10-2 and J usage is TRBJ2-1; 8 bases are a match to TRBD2. From germline, CDR1 is WSHSY and CDR2 SAAADI. V dropped 6 bases and J dropped 9; count of bases not matched to a gene: 13. The CDR3 length is 15 residues. CDR3 in DNA: TGCGCCAGCAGCCAAACGGGGGGGGGCCGTGGTGAGCAGTTCTTC. Translating it yields CASSQTGGGRGEQFF.

The J gene is TRBJ1-5, the V gene TRBV19; the D gene is possibly TRBD1 (5 bases). The CDR3 consists of 15 residues. Trimming removed 3 bases from V and 2 bases from J, with 11 bases in between. The germline gives CDR1 LNHDA, CDR2 SQIVND (reference sequence). DNA for the CDR3: TGTGCCAGTAGTATGGAGGGGCTCGGCAATCAGCCCCAGCATTTT. Translation gives CASSMEGLGNQPQHF.

This clone was detected only once. J is TRBJ1-1 and V is TRBV5-4; D possibly corresponds to TRBD1 (5 bases). Looked up from germline, CDR1 is SGHNT and CDR2 is YYREEE (reference sequence). With 1 base removed from V and 1 base from J, the gap between germline ends came to 8 bases. CDR3 length: 14 residues. CDR3 in amino acids: CASSLQGPNTEAFF. The CDR3 DNA sequence: TGTGCCAGCAGCTTGCAGGGTCCGAACACTGAAGCTTTCTTT.

This chain joins TRBV5-1 and TRBJ2-1; TRBD2 aligns across 7 bases. Germline CDR1 is SGHRS and CDR2 is YFSETQ. V lost 7 bases and J lost 8; bases outside the gene matches: 3. The CDR3 is made up of 11 amino acids. CDR3 sequence reads: CASGEGYEQFF. Written as DNA, the CDR3 is TGCGCCAGCGGGGAGGGGTATGAGCAGTTCTTC.

This clone was detected only a few times. V gene TRBV7-8 combines with J gene TRBJ1-6, with 12 bases fitting TRBD1. J gave up 14 bases and V 4 bases, and 6 bases lay outside the gene matches. Germline V gives CDR1 SGHVS, CDR2 FQNEAQ. CDR3 length: 14 amino acids. CDR3 sequence: CASSSGQGAGTLHF. Here the CDR3 DNA reads TGTGCCAGCAGCTCGGGACAGGGGGCGGGAACCCTCCACTTT.

The rearrangement uses TRBV10-3 and TRBJ1-2; D may be TRBD1 (6 bases). CDR1 and CDR2 (germline): ENHRY, SYGVKD. V lost 3 bases, J lost 8 bases, and 16 bases lay in between. This CDR3 has 14 amino acids. The CDR3 protein is CAISEQGNASGYTF. For the CDR3, the DNA is TGTGCCATCAGTGAACAGGGAAATGCAAGCGGCTACACCTTC.

The chain is built from TRBV19 and TRBJ2-2, with unresolved D. This CDR3 comprises 12 residues. Per germline, CDR1 LNHDA and CDR2 SQIVND (reference sequence). With 8 bases removed from V and 1 base from J, the gap between germline ends came to 5 bases. The DNA for the CDR3 is TGTGCCAGTGGCAAGAACACCGGGGAGCTGTTTTTT. This sequence encodes CASGKNTGELFF.